Described below is a single T cell receptor beta chain sequence and its context. Its antigen is still unknown. In germline, CDR1 is LNHDA, CDR2 SQIVND (reference sequence). The CDR3 is made up of 15 amino acids. V shed 6 bases and J 0 bases; nucleotides not matched to a gene: 5. The data were taken from a study of T cell responses to AZD1222 COVID-19 vaccine. Regarding the study as a whole: Dominant CD4 TCR responses targeted spike regions 160-218 and 743-854. Most donors were white British and more were female, and clonal diversity was possibly underestimated.

Assay: immunoSEQ multiplex PCR; the TCRdb copy retains only in-frame clones and omits some. The sample records some 170,000 clones, approximately 90% being singletons. The J gene is TRBJ2-7, the V gene TRBV19; 10 bases map to TRBD2. The material was peripheral blood, obtained 28 days after the second dose of the MenACWY control vaccine. This receptor was taken from an adult who received the MenACWY meningococcal vaccine as a control. The CDR3 region has the DNA TGTGCCAGTAGCCATTCTAGCGGGAGCTCCTACGAGCAGTACTTC. It is translated as CASSHSSGSSYEQYF.